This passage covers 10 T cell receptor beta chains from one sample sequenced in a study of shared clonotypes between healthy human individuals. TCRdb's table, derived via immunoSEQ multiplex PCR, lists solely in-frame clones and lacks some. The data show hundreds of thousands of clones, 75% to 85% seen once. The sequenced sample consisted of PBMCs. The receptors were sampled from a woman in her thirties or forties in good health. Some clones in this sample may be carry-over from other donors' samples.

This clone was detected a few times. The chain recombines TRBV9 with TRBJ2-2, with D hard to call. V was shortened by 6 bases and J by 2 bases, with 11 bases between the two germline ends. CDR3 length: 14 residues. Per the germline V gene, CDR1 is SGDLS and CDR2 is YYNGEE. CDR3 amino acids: CASKIRANTGELFF. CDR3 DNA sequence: TGTGCCAGCAAGATCCGGGCCAACACCGGGGAGCTGTTTTTT.

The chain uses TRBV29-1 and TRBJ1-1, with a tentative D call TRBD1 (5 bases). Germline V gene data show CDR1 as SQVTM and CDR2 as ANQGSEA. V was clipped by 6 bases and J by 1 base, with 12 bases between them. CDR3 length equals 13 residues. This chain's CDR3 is CSVNDRSNTEAFF. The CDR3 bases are TGCAGCGTCAATGACAGATCGAACACTGAAGCTTTCTTT.

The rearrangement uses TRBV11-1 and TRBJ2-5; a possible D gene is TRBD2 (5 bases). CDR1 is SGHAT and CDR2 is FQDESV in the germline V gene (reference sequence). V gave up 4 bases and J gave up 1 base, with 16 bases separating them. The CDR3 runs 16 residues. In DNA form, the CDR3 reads TGTGCCAGCAGCTCAGCGGCCCGAAGGTTCCAAGAGACCCAGTACTTC. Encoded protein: CASSSAARRFQETQYF.

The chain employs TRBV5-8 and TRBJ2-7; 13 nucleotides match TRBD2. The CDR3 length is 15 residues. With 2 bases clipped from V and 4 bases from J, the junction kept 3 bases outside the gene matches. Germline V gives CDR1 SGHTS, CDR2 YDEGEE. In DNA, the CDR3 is TGTGCCAGCAGCTTCGGACTAGCGGGAGTATACGAGCAGTACTTC. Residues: CASSFGLAGVYEQYF.

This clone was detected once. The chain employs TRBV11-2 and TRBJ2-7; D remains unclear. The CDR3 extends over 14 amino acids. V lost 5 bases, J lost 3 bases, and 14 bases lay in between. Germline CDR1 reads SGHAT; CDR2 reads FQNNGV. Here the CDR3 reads CASSQPGRSYEQYF. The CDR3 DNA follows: TGTGCCAGCAGCCAACCAGGACGGAGCTACGAGCAGTACTTC.

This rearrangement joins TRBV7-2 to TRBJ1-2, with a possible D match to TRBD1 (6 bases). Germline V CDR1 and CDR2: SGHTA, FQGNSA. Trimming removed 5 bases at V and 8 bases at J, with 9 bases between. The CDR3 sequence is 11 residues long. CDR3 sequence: CASSPGVGYTF. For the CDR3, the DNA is TGTGCCAGCAGCCCAGGGGTCGGCTACACCTTC.

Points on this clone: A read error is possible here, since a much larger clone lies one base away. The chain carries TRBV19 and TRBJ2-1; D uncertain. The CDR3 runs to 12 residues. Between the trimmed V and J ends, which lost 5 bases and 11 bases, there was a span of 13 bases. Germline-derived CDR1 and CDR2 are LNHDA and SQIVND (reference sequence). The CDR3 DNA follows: TGTGCCAGTAGTTGGAGAAAAGGTAAGCAGTTCTTC. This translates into CASSWRKGKQFF.

CDR3 DNA sequence: TGTGCCAGCAGCTTCCCGGATACCTCCTACAATGAGCAGTTCTTC. This sequence encodes CASSFPDTSYNEQFF. The V call is TRBV7-3, the J call TRBJ2-1; D ambiguous. The germline V gene encodes CDR1 SGHTA and CDR2 FQGTGA. The ends were cut back, 3 bases at V and 0 bases at J, with 9 bases in the middle. The CDR3 spans 15 residues.

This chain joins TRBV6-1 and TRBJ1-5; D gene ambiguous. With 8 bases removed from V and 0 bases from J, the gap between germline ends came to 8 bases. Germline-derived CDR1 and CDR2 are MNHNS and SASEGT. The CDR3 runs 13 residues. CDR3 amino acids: CASQLISNQPQHF. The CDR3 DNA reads TGTGCCAGCCAGTTGATTAGCAATCAGCCCCAGCATTTT.

The CDR3, as DNA: TGCGCCAGCAGCTTGGCTACAGGGGGCGAGCAGTACTTC. Protein: CASSLATGGEQYF. The chain uses TRBV5-1 and TRBJ2-5; 8 bases line up with TRBD1. TRBJ2-7 matches the DNA end more closely, so the J call is doubtful. CDR3 size: 13 residues. Germline loops: CDR1 SGHRS, CDR2 YFSETQ.